This T cell receptor (beta chain) was found in a study of blood T cell repertoires in COVID-19. Study details: Samples representing acute and convalescent COVID-19 were sourced from the United States, Italy and Spain. Sources were T cells, B-cell-depleted T cells, or PBMCs; the material itself was cDNA or gDNA.

Patients of the Seattle cohort, enrolled during active infection, were followed longitudinally. Per the study methods: Scientists estimated how many nucleated cells there were by amplifying reference gene primers. Here immunoSEQ multiplex PCR was the method, and the copy in TCRdb shows in-frame clones only, minus some. The V and J calls and the clone size are those of that table, but D and trimming were determined from the DNA. The data show roughly 410,000 clones, with 89% seen just once and 1.5% to 1.9% held by the top ten. V lost 3 bases to trimming and J lost 6 bases; unmatched junction nucleotides: 2. Germline CDR1 is LGHDT and CDR2 is YNNKEL (reference sequence). The CDR3 loop spans 15 amino acids.

The clonotype was recovered from a woman in her 40s with COVID-19, enrolled during active disease. The chain links TRBV3-1 (or the pseudogene TRBV3-2) to TRBJ2-3; 14 bases agree with TRBD2. The sample was peripheral blood. In DNA, the CDR3 is TGTGCCAGCAGCCAGACTAGCGGGAGGGTGGATACGCAGTATTTT. Translation gives CASSQTSGRVDTQYF.